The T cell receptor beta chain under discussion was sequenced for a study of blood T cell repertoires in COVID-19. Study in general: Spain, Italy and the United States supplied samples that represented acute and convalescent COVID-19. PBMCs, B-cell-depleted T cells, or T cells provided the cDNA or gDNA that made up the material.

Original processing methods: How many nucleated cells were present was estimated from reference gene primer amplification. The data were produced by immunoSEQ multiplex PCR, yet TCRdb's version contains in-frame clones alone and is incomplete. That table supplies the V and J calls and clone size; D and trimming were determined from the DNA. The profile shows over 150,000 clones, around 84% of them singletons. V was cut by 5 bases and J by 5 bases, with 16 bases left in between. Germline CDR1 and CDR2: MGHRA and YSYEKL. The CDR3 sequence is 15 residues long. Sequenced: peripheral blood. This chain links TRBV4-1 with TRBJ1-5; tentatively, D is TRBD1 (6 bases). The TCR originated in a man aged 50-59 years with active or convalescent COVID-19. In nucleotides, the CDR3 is TGCGCCAGCAGCGTTTACAGGGTGGGGGATCAGCCCCAGCATTTT. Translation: CASSVYRVGDQPQHF.